One sample yielded the 32 T cell receptor beta chains listed below, sequenced in a study of OX40 agonist ivuxolimab in advanced cancers. Clones were read by immunoSEQ multiplex PCR, and TCRdb kept only the in-frame ones, dropping some. Among more than 55,000 clones, 70% to 90% were seen once, and the ten largest hold around 0.56%. Here the sequenced sample was CD4+ or CD8+ T cells sorted from blood, taken in a trial of the OX40 agonist ivuxolimab. The receptors originated from an adult with an advanced solid tumor such as melanoma, head and neck, liver or kidney cancer.

A few counts support this clone. The chain carries TRBV2 and TRBJ2-6; tentatively, D is TRBD1 or TRBD2 (5 bases each). CDR1 is SNHLY, CDR2 FYNNEI, per germline. CDR3 length equals 14 residues. V was pared by 8 bases and J by 4 bases, with 12 bases between. As DNA, the CDR3 is TGTGCCAGCGTAAGGGGAGTAGGGGCCAACGTCCTGACTTTC. This gives the protein CASVRGVGANVLTF. Full variable domain (outside the CDR3, taken from reference TRBV2 and TRBJ2-6): EPEVTQTPSHQVTQMGQEVILRCVPISNHLYFYWYRQILGQKVEFLVSFYNNEISEKSEIFDDQFSVERPDGSNFTLKIRSTKLEDSAMYFCASVRGVGANVLTFGAGSRLTVL.

This chain connects TRBV7-6 to TRBJ2-1; D is unresolved. The CDR3 is made up of 13 amino acids. The germline V and J ends were trimmed by 1 base and 10 bases, with 11 bases remaining between them. The germline gives CDR1 SGHVS, CDR2 FNYEAQ. The CDR3 bases are TGTGCCAGCAGCTTAGTCGTGTCGGAGGAGCAGTTCTTC. Translation: CASSLVVSEEQFF.

In nucleotides, the CDR3 is TGTGCCAGCAGTGAGCAGGTTTTGGGCATTCAGTACTTC. Protein: CASSEQVLGIQYF. The rearrangement links TRBV2 to TRBJ2-4; D is ambiguous. The CDR3 has 13 residues. In germline, CDR1 is SNHLY, CDR2 FYNNEI. Trimming left V 3 bases short and J 9 bases short, with 12 bases between.

J is TRBJ2-3 and V is TRBV20-1; no firm D call. The CDR3 runs 9 residues. Deletions cut 5 bases from V and 7 bases from J, with 4 bases between. Germline lookup yields CDR1 DFQATT and CDR2 SNEGSKA (reference sequence). DNA of the CDR3: TGCAGTGCTGGTTATACGCAGTATTTT. Amino acids: CSAGYTQYF.

This chain uses TRBV29-1 with TRBJ2-7, with 8 bases identical to TRBD1. This CDR3 comprises 13 residues. The ends lost 6 bases at V and 3 bases at J; junction bases unmatched: 7. Germline loops: CDR1 SQVTM, CDR2 ANQGSEA. CDR3 in amino acids: CSVGPGTGYEQYF. In DNA form, the CDR3 reads TGCAGCGTCGGCCCCGGGACAGGCTACGAGCAGTACTTC.

The chain uses TRBV30 and TRBJ1-2; 7 nucleotides line up with TRBD1. CDR1 is GTSNPN and CDR2 is SVGIG in the germline V gene (reference sequence). J was trimmed by 7 bases and V by 5 bases; bases with no gene match: 4. The CDR3 is made up of 11 amino acids. The DNA of the CDR3 is TGTGCCTGGTCCGGGACAGTTGGCTACACCTTC. Translating it yields CAWSGTVGYTF.

The chain joins TRBV6-1 to TRBJ1-2; D uncertain. V dropped 0 bases and J dropped 5 bases, with 4 bases sitting between them. CDR1 and CDR2 (germline): MNHNS, SASEGT. The CDR3 loop spans 12 amino acids. CDR3 protein: CASSEAGYGYTF. CDR3 DNA sequence: TGTGCCAGCAGTGAAGCAGGGTATGGCTACACCTTC.

This rearrangement joins TRBV6-1 to TRBJ2-1, with D possibly being TRBD2 (5 bases). V was pared by 5 bases and J by 0 bases, with 11 bases between. The CDR3 loop spans 15 amino acids. Germline assignment: CDR1 MNHNS and CDR2 SASEGT. CDR3 nucleotides: TGTGCCAGCAGTCTTACAGAGGGCTCCTACAATGAGCAGTTCTTC. Protein product: CASSLTEGSYNEQFF.

This clone was seen only once. The chain links TRBV29-1 to TRBJ2-1, with a tentative D call TRBD1 (5 bases). The V and J ends lost 7 bases and 9 bases respectively, with 28 bases between them. The CDR3 consists of 16 residues. Germline V lookup: CDR1 SQVTM, CDR2 ANQGSEA. Here the CDR3 DNA reads TGCAGCGCTAGACGTATTGGGGCCCAATCTCAGCGTGAGCAGTTCTTC. Protein product: CSARRIGAQSQREQFF.

The CDR3 DNA reads as TGTGCCAGCAGTACAGGGTACGATCAGCCCCAGCATTTT. Translating gives CASSTGYDQPQHF. The J gene is TRBJ1-5, the V gene TRBV6-5; perhaps TRBD1 as D (6 bases). The CDR3 is 13 residues long. In germline, CDR1 is MNHEY, CDR2 SVGAGI. V lost 5 bases and J lost 5, with 10 bases in between.

The chain uses TRBV21-1 and TRBJ2-3. TRBV21-1 is recorded as a pseudogene. This CDR3 region has 10 residues. CDR3 residues: CASTTDTQYF. The CDR3 region has the DNA TGTGCCAGCACCACAGATACGCAGTATTTT.

The J gene is TRBJ2-4, the V gene TRBV29-1, with 15 bases identical to TRBD2. CDR3 length equals 16 residues. Looked up from germline, CDR1 is SQVTM and CDR2 is ANQGSEA. The V gene end was trimmed by 6 bases and the J gene end by 8 bases; junction bases not matched to a gene: 11. The CDR3 loop is CSVGGTSGRLMDIQYF. In nucleotides, the CDR3 is TGCAGCGTCGGGGGGACTAGCGGGAGGTTGATGGACATTCAGTACTTC.

The sample holds one count of this clone. This rearrangement joins TRBV28 to TRBJ1-4, with TRBD1 as a possible D gene (5 bases). Germline V gives CDR1 MDHEN, CDR2 SYDVKM. V was pared by 6 bases and J by 10 bases, with 9 bases between. The CDR3 covers 11 residues. CDR3 sequence: CASRARGKLFF. The CDR3 coding sequence is TGTGCCAGCAGGGCAAGGGGAAAACTGTTTTTT.

The chain couples TRBV2 to TRBJ1-5, with TRBD1 as a possible D gene (6 bases). In germline, CDR1 is SNHLY, CDR2 FYNNEI. The CDR3 extends over 15 amino acids. Trimming stripped 0 bases from V and 6 bases from J, with 12 bases between. The CDR3 sequence: CASSEAQGLSQPQHF. In DNA form, the CDR3 reads TGTGCCAGCAGTGAAGCTCAGGGGCTAAGTCAGCCCCAGCATTTT.

This clone was detected once. CDR3 DNA: TGTGCCAGCAGCTTATCTCAAGCTTCTGGAAACACCATATATTTT. This encodes CASSLSQASGNTIYF. This chain joins TRBV7-2 and TRBJ1-3; D is ambiguous. With 2 bases removed from V and 1 base from J, the gap between germline ends came to 9 bases. The CDR3 runs to 15 residues. Germline lookup yields CDR1 SGHTA and CDR2 FQGNSA. Combining the CDR3 with reference TRBV7-2 and TRBJ1-3 gives the whole variable domain GAGVSQSPSNKVTEKGKDVELRCDPISGHTALYWYRQSLGQGLEFLIYFQGNSAPDKSGLPSDRFSAERTGGSVSTLTIQRTQQEDSAVYLCASSLSQASGNTIYFGEGSWLTVV.

V usage is TRBV9 and J usage is TRBJ2-3, with D unresolved. The V gene's germline CDR1 is SGDLS and CDR2 YYNGEE. CDR3 length equals 14 residues. V lost 3 bases and J lost 0, with 8 bases in between. The CDR3 DNA follows: TGTGCCAGCAGCGGATTGCGGAGCACAGATACGCAGTATTTT. It encodes CASSGLRSTDTQYF.

V usage is TRBV2 and J usage is TRBJ2-3, with a possible D match to TRBD2 (5 bases). The V end lost 5 bases, the J end lost 3 bases, and 12 bases lay between the germline ends. Germline-derived CDR1 and CDR2 are SNHLY and FYNNEI. The CDR3 runs 14 residues. Here the CDR3 DNA reads TGTGCCAGCAGTATAGGTTGGGAGACAGATACGCAGTATTTT. It translates to CASSIGWETDTQYF.

This chain joins TRBV5-1 and TRBJ2-6; D is tentatively TRBD1 or TRBD2 (5 bases each). Trimming removed 3 bases from V and 3 bases from J, with 13 bases in between. Per germline, CDR1 SGHRS and CDR2 YFSETQ. The CDR3 covers 16 residues. CDR3 amino acids: CASSSGQGVGANVLTF. The CDR3 DNA reads TGCGCCAGCAGCTCAGGGCAGGGAGTTGGGGCCAACGTCCTGACTTTC.

The genes are TRBV28 and TRBJ1-1, with a weak D call TRBD1 (6 bases). The CDR3 is 14 amino acids. Per germline, CDR1 MDHEN and CDR2 SYDVKM. The V and J ends lost 7 bases and 7 bases respectively, with 19 bases between them. In DNA, the CDR3 is TGTGCCAGCACCAGAACCCAGGGGTTACTTGAAGCTTTCTTT. It codes for CASTRTQGLLEAFF.

V usage is TRBV6-5 and J usage is TRBJ2-7; tentatively, D is TRBD1 (5 bases). CDR1 and CDR2 from the germline V gene are MNHEY and SVGAGI. This CDR3 contains 15 residues. V lost 2 bases and J lost 7, with 18 bases in between. CDR3 nucleotides: TGTGCCAGCAGTTACCACAGGATTACTCCTATGGAGCAGTACTTC. It translates to CASSYHRITPMEQYF.

V and J are TRBV5-1 and TRBJ2-7; 7 bases match TRBD2. The trim removed 0 bases at V and 3 bases at J, leaving 3 bases unmatched. Germline CDR1 SGHRS, CDR2 YFSETQ. This CDR3 comprises 14 residues. In DNA form, the CDR3 reads TGCGCCAGCAGCTTGGGCCGGGGGGTCTACGAGCAGTACTTC. Protein product: CASSLGRGVYEQYF.

The chain employs TRBV4-2 and TRBJ2-3; D not certain. V was pared by 1 base and J by 2 bases, with 16 bases between. This CDR3 region has 17 residues. Germline V gene lookup returns CDR1 LGHNA and CDR2 YNFKEQ. The CDR3: CASSQGRSSDATDTQYF. The DNA of the CDR3 is TGTGCCAGCAGCCAAGGCAGATCATCGGACGCCACAGATACGCAGTATTTT.

The chain employs TRBV6-5 and TRBJ2-7; a weak D match, TRBD1 (5 bases). This CDR3 is 13 amino acids long. V lost 6 bases and J 1 base, leaving 10 bases between the germline ends. Germline V lookup: CDR1 MNHEY, CDR2 SVGAGI. DNA of the CDR3: TGTGCCAGCAGCCTCACAGGATCCTACGAGCAGTACTTC. Its translation is CASSLTGSYEQYF.

V is TRBV18 and J is TRBJ1-5; D not certain. The CDR3 runs 14 residues. The V end was cut by 6 bases, the J end by 1 base, with 10 bases between. CDR1 and CDR2 (germline): KGHSH, LQKENI. CDR3 in amino acids: CASSRTGSNQPQHF. CDR3 nucleotides: TGTGCCAGCTCGCGGACTGGGAGCAATCAGCCCCAGCATTTT.

The chain joins TRBV28 to TRBJ2-7; no reliable D call. The CDR3 length is 12 residues. The germline V gene encodes CDR1 MDHEN and CDR2 SYDVKM. V dropped 3 bases and J dropped 4 bases, with 7 bases sitting between them. CDR3 nucleotide sequence: TGTGCCAGCAGTTTTCTTGCGTACGAGCAGTACTTC. Its translation is CASSFLAYEQYF.

This rearrangement joins TRBV5-1 to TRBJ2-5; TRBD2 agrees at 8 bases. CDR1 SGHRS and CDR2 YFSETQ come from the germline V gene. Germline trimming cut 3 bases from V and 2 bases from J; bases unmatched to any gene: 6. CDR3 length equals 15 residues. The CDR3 loop reads CASSSGLANQETQYF. The CDR3 nucleotides read TGCGCCAGCAGCTCAGGACTAGCCAATCAAGAGACCCAGTACTTC.

V usage is TRBV6-1 and J usage is TRBJ2-7; TRBD2 matches 12 bases. The junction had 7 bases not matched to a gene; V was cut back by 10 bases and J by 0 bases. Germline loops: CDR1 MNHNS, CDR2 SASEGT. The CDR3 covers 15 residues. Here the CDR3 reads CAKFSSGRASYEQYF. The CDR3 DNA is TGTGCCAAATTCTCTAGCGGGAGGGCCTCCTACGAGCAGTACTTC.

CDR3 loop: CASRGVYNEQFF. The CDR3 DNA follows: TGTGCCTCAAGGGGGGTGTACAATGAGCAGTTCTTC. The chain couples TRBV6-5 to TRBJ2-1; either TRBD1 or TRBD2 may supply D (6 bases each). V was trimmed by 11 bases and J by 4 bases, leaving 12 bases between them. CDR1 is MNHEY and CDR2 is SVGAGI in the germline V gene. This CDR3 has 12 amino acids.

The count of this clone is one. The chain has TRBV10-2 and TRBJ1-6; 10 positions agree with TRBD1. The CDR3 covers 15 residues. V trimming: 7 bases; J trimming: 10 bases; junction bases outside the gene matches: 10. CDR1 and CDR2 from the germline V gene are WSHSY and SAAADI. The DNA for the CDR3 is TGCGCCAGCAAGCCGGGACAGGGGTCCAGGTCACCCCTCCACTTT. This sequence encodes CASKPGQGSRSPLHF.

The chain has TRBV7-9 and TRBJ2-1; 10 bases match TRBD1. The CDR3 totals 18 residues. Trimming at V came to 5 bases and at J to 6 bases, leaving 16 bases not matched to a gene. In germline, CDR1 is SEHNR, CDR2 FQNEAQ (reference sequence). The CDR3 region is CASSIILTSGTGANEQFF. The DNA for the CDR3 is TGTGCCAGCAGCATAATACTTACATCCGGGACAGGGGCCAATGAGCAGTTCTTC.

The gene calls are TRBV9 and TRBJ1-2; D ambiguous. Germline V lookup: CDR1 SGDLS, CDR2 YYNGEE. The V and J ends lost 0 bases and 1 base respectively, with 7 bases between them. This CDR3 has 14 amino acids. CDR3 in amino acids: CASSVEPSNYGYTF. The DNA of the CDR3 is TGTGCCAGCAGCGTAGAACCGAGTAACTATGGCTACACCTTC.

This clone appeared once. The chain recombines TRBV4-2 with TRBJ2-4, with D possibly being TRBD2 (6 bases). The germline V gene has CDR1 LGHNA and CDR2 YNFKEQ. The CDR3 length is 16 residues. V was pared by 0 bases and J by 3 bases, with 12 bases between. CDR3 loop: CASSQDWAGIKNIQYF. CDR3 DNA: TGTGCCAGCAGCCAAGATTGGGCGGGGATCAAAAACATTCAGTACTTC.